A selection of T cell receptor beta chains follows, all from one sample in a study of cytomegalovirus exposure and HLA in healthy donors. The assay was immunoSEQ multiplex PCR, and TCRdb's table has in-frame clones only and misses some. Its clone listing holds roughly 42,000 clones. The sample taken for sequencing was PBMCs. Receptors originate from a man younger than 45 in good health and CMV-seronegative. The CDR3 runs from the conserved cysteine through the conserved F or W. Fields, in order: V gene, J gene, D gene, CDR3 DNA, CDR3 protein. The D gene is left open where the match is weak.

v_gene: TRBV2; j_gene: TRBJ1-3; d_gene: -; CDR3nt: TGTGCCAGCAGTGTCCAGGGTTCTGGAAACACCATATATTTT; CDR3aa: CASSVQGSGNTIYF
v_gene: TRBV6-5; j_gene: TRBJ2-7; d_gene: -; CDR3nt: TGTGCCAGCAGTTACTCAGCGGACAGTTCCTACGAGCAGTACTTC; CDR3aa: CASSYSADSSYEQYF
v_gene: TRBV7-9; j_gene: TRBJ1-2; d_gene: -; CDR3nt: TGTGCCAGCAGTCGCGGTACCTTC; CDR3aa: CASSRGTF
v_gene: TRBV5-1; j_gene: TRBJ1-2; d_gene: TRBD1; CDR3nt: TGCGCCAGCAGCTTAACAGGGGGAAGCTATGGCTACACCTTC; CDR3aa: CASSLTGGSYGYTF
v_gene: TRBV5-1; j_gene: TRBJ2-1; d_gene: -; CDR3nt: TGCGCCAGCAGCTTCCGCAGCGCCCAAGCCTACAATGAGCAGTTCTTC; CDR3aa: CASSFRSAQAYNEQFF
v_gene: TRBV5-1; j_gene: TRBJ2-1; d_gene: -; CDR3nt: TGCGCCAGCAGCTTGGCGCTCCTAGCGTTCACCTACAATGAGCAGTTCTTC; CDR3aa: CASSLALLAFTYNEQFF
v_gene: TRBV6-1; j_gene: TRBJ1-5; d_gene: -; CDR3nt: TGTGCCAGCAGTGAATTGGGAGGGGCGAGACAGCCCCAGCATTTT; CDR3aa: CASSELGGARQPQHF
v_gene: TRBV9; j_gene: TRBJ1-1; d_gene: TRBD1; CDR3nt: TGTGCCAGCAGCGTAGAGACAGGGATGAACACTGAAGCTTTCTTT; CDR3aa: CASSVETGMNTEAFF
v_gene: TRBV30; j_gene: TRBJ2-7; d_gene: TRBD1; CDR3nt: TGTGCCTGGAGCCGGACAGGGGGGGAGCAGTACTTC; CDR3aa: CAWSRTGGEQYF
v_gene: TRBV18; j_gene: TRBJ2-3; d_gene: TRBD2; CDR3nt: TGTGCCAGCTCACCACGTGGACTAGCGTTCCCAGATACGCAGTATTTT; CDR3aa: CASSPRGLAFPDTQYF
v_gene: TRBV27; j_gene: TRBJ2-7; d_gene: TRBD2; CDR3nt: TGTGCCAGCAGTTTATATGGGGGGGGAATTACCTACGAGCAGTACTTC; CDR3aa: CASSLYGGGITYEQYF
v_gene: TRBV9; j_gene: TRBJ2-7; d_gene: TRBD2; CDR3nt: TGTGCCAGCAGCGAGGGACTAGCGGGATGGGAGCAGTACTTC; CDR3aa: CASSEGLAGWEQYF
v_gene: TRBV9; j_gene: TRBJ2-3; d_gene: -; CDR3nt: TGTGCCAGCAGCGTAGGACTTACGATGAGCACAGATACGCAGTATTTT; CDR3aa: CASSVGLTMSTDTQYF
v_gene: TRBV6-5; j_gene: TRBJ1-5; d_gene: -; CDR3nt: TGTGCCAGCAGTTGGGGGGGCAATCAGCCCCAGCATTTT; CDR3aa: CASSWGGNQPQHF
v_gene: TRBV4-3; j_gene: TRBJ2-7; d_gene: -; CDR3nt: TGCGCCAGCAGCCAAGAGCTAGAGGGCCGGGAATACGAGCAGTACTTC; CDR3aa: CASSQELEGREYEQYF
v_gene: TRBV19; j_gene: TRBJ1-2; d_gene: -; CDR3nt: TGTGCCAGTAGTATGGGGTTCGAGGGAAGTGGCTACACCTTC; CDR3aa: CASSMGFEGSGYTF
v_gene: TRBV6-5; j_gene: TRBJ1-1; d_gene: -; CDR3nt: TGTGCCAGCAGTTACGGGGGGATGAACACTGAAGCTTTCTTT; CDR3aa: CASSYGGMNTEAFF
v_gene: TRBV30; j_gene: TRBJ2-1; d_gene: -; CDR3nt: TGTGCCTGGAGCCGAGAGGGCGTAAATGAGCAGTTCTTC; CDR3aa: CAWSREGVNEQFF
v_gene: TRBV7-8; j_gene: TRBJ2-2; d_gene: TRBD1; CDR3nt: TGTGCCAGCAGTGGCCCGGGACAGCTGAACACCGGGGAGCTGTTTTTT; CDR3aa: CASSGPGQLNTGELFF
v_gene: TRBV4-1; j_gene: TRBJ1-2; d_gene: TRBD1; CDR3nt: TGCGCCAGCAGCCCCGGGACAGGGACTTGGGGCTACACCTTC; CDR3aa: CASSPGTGTWGYTF
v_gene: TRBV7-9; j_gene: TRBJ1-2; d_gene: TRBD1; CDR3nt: TGTGCCAGCAGCTCCCCCCGGGAGGGGGCGGTTGATGGCTACACCTTC; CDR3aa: CASSSPREGAVDGYTF
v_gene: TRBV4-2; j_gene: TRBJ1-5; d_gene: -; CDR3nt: TGTGCCAGCAGCCAAGATTGGATAGGGGGCAATCAGCCCCAGCATTTT; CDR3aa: CASSQDWIGGNQPQHF
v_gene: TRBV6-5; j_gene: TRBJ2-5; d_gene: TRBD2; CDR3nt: TGTGCCAGCACATCTAGCGGGAGGACCCAGTACTTC; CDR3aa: CASTSSGRTQYF
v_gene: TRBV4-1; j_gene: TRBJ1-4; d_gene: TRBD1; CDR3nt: TGCGCCAGCAGCCCGACAGGGAATGCTGAAAAACTGTTTTTT; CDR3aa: CASSPTGNAEKLFF
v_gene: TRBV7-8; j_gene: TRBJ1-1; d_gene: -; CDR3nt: TGTGCCAGCAGCTTGGCAGGGTCCGCCACTGAAGCTTTCTTT; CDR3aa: CASSLAGSATEAFF
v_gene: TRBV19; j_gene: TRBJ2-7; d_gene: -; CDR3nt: TGTGCCAGTAAGTGGACAGTCAGCGCCTACGAGCAGTACTTC; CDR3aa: CASKWTVSAYEQYF
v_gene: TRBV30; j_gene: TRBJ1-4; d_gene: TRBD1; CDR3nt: TGTGCCTGGACTAACACAGGGGGCGATGAAAAACTGTTTTTT; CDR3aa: CAWTNTGGDEKLFF
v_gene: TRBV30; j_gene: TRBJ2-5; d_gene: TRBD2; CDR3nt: TGTGCCTGGACTCGGGGACTAGCGGCCGAGTCCCAGTACTTC; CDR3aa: CAWTRGLAAESQYF
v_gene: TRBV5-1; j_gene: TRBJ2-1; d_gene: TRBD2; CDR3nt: TGCGCCAGCAGCCCGATGACTAGCGGGAGGGTTGAGCAGTTCTTC; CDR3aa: CASSPMTSGRVEQFF
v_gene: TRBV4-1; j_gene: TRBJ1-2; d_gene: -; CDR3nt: TGCGCCAGCAGCCAAGATTACAATGGCTACACCTTC; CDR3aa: CASSQDYNGYTF
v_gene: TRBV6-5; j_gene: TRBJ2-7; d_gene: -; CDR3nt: TGTGCCAGCAGTTACTCCAGGGCCTACGAGCAGTACTTC; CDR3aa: CASSYSRAYEQYF
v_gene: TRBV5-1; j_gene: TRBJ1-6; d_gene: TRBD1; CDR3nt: TGCGCCAGCAGCGACGGACAGGGAGTGAGTTCACCCCTCCACTTT; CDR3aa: CASSDGQGVSSPLHF
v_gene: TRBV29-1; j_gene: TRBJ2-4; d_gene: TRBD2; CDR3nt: TGCAGGTTGAACCGGGGACTAGAGGACATTCAGTACTTC; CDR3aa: CRLNRGLEDIQYF
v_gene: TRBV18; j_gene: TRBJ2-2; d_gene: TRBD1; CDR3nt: TGTGCCAGCTCACCACCGACAGGGAGGAACACCGGGGAGCTGTTTTTT; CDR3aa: CASSPPTGRNTGELFF
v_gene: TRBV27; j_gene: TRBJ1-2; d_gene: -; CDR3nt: TGTGCCAGCAGTTATACAGGGAATAACTATGGCTACACCTTC; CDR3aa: CASSYTGNNYGYTF
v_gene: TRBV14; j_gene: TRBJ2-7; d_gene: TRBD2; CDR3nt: TGTGCCAGCAGCCAAGACGCGGGAGGCTACGAGCAGTACTTC; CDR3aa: CASSQDAGGYEQYF
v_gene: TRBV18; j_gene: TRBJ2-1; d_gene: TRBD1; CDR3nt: TGTGCCAGCTCACCAACAGGGGGCGATGAGCAGTTCTTC; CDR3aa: CASSPTGGDEQFF
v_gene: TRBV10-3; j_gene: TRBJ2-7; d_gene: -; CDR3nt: TGTGCCATCAGTGTGGGTCAGGTTACCTCCTACGAGCAGTACTTC; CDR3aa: CAISVGQVTSYEQYF
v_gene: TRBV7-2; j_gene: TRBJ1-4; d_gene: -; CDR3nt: TGTGCCAGCAGCTTAGGACCAGGGTTTAGCGAAAAACTGTTTTTT; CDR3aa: CASSLGPGFSEKLFF
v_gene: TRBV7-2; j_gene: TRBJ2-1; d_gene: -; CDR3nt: TGTGCCAGCAGCTACCGACTAGTTGGTGTTGAGCAGTTCTTC; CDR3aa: CASSYRLVGVEQFF
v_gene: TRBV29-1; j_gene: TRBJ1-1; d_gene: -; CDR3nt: TGCAGCGTTGAAGACCCGGGGGATCCTGAAGCTTTCTTT; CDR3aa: CSVEDPGDPEAFF
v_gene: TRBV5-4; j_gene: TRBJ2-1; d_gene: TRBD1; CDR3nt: TGTGCCAGCAGCAGGCCGACAGGGGGATTGGTAGATGAGCAGTTCTTC; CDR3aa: CASSRPTGGLVDEQFF
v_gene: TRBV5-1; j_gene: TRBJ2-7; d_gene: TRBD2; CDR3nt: TGCGCCAGCAGCTTGGTGGTGGGAGGGCCCCCCCACGAGCAGTACTTC; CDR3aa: CASSLVVGGPPHEQYF
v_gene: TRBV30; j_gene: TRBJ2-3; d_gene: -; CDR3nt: TGTGCCTGGGAGACAGGAGCCACAGATACGCAGTATTTT; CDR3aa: CAWETGATDTQYF